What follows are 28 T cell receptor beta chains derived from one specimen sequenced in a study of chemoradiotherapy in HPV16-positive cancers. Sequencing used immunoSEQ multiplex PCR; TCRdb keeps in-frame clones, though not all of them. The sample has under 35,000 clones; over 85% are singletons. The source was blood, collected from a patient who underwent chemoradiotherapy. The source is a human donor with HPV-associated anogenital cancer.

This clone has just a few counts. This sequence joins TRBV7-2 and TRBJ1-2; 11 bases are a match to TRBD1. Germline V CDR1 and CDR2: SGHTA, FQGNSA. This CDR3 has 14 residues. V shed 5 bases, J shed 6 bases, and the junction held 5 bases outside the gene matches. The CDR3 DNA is TGTGCCAGCAGCGGACAGGGGGCGCGGGATGGCTACACCTTC. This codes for CASSGQGARDGYTF.

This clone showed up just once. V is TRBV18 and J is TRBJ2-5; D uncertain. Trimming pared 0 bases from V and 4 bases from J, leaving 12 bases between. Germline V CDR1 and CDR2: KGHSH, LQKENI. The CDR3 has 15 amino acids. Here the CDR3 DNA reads TGTGCCAGCTCACCACCGAGTGAAATCCGAGAGACCCAGTACTTC. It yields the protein CASSPPSEIRETQYF.

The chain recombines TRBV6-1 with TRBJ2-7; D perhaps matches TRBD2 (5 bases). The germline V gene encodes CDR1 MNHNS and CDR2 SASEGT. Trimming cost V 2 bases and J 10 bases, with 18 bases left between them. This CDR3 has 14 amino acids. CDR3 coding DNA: TGTGCCAGCAGTGAAACCGGAGGAGGAGTCGGCCAGTACTTC. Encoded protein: CASSETGGGVGQYF.

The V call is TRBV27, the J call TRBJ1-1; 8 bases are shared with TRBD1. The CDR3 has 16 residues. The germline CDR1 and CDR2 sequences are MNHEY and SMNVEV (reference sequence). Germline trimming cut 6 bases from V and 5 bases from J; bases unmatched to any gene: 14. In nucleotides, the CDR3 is TGTGCCAGCAGCCCGCCTCGACAGGGGATAAGAACTGAAGCTTTCTTT. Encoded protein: CASSPPRQGIRTEAFF.

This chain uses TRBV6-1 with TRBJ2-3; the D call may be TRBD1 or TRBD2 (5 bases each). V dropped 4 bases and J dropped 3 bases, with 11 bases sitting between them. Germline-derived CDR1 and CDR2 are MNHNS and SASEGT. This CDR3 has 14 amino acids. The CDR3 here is CASSGDLVTDTQYF. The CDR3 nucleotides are TGTGCCAGCAGTGGGGACCTAGTGACAGATACGCAGTATTTT.

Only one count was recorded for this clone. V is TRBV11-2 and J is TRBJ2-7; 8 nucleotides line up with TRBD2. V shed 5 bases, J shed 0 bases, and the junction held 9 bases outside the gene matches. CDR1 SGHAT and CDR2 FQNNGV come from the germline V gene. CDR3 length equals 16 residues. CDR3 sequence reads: CASSILSGRSSYEQYF. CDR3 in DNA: TGTGCCAGCAGCATCCTAAGCGGGAGAAGCTCCTACGAGCAGTACTTC.

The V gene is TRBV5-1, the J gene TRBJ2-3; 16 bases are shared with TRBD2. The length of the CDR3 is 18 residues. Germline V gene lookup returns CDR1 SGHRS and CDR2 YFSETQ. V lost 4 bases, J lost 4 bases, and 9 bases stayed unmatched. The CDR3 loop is CASSVGLAGGAGADTQYF. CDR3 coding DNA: TGCGCCAGCAGCGTGGGACTAGCGGGGGGGGCCGGCGCAGATACGCAGTATTTT.

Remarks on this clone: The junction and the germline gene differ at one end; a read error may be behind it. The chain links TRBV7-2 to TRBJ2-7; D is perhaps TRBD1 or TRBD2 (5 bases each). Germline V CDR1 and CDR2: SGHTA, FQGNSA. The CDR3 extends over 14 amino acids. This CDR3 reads CASSLAGTGYEQYF. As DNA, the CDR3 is TGTGCCAGCAGCCTAGCCGGGACGGGCTACGAGCAGTACTTC. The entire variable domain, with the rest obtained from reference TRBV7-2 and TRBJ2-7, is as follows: GAGVSQSPSNKVTEKGKDVELRCDPISGHTALYWYRQSLGQGLEFLIYFQGNSAPDKSGLPSDRFSAERTGGSVSTLTIQRTQQEDSAVYLCASSLAGTGYEQYFGPGTRLTVT.

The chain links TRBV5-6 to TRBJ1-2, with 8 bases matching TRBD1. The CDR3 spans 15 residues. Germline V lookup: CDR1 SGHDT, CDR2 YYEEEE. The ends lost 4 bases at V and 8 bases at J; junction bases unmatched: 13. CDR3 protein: CASSERQGQGLGYTF. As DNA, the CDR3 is TGTGCCAGCAGCGAACGACAGGGGCAAGGTCTAGGCTACACCTTC.

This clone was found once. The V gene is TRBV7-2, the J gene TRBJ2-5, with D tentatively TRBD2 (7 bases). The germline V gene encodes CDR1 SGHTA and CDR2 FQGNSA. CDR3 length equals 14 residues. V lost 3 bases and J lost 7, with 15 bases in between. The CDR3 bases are TGTGCCAGCAGCTTTGCGGGGGCCCCGATGACCCAGTACTTC. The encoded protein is CASSFAGAPMTQYF. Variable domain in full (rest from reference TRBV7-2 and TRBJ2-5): GAGVSQSPSNKVTEKGKDVELRCDPISGHTALYWYRQSLGQGLEFLIYFQGNSAPDKSGLPSDRFSAERTGGSVSTLTIQRTQQEDSAVYLCASSFAGAPMTQYFGPGTRLLVL.

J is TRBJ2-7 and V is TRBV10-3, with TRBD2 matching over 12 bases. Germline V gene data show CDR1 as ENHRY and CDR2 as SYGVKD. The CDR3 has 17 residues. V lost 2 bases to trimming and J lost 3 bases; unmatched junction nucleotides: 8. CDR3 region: CAISEGASGREFYEQYF. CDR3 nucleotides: TGTGCCATCAGTGAGGGGGCTAGCGGGAGGGAGTTCTACGAGCAGTACTTC.

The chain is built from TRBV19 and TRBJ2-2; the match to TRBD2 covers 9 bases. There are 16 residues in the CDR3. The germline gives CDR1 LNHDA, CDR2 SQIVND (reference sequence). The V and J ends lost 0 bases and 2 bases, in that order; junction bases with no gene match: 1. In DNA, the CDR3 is TGTGCCAGTAGTATAGATAGCGGGAGAAACACCGGGGAGCTGTTTTTT. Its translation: CASSIDSGRNTGELFF.

The CDR3 is CASSESKAGVKDTQYF. The CDR3 coding sequence is TGTGCCAGCAGTGAGTCGAAAGCGGGAGTTAAGGATACGCAGTATTTT. This chain connects TRBV2 to TRBJ2-3; TRBD2 aligns across 8 bases. CDR3 length equals 16 residues. J lost 6 bases, V lost 3 bases, and 11 bases had no gene match. Germline CDR1 SNHLY, CDR2 FYNNEI.

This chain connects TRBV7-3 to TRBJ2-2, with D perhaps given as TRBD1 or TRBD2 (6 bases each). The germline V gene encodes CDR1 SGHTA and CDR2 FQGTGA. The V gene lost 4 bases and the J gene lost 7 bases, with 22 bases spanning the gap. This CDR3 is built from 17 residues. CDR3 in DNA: TGTGCCAGCAGCTCATTTCGGGGGCCCGGGAGCGGCGGGGAGCTGTTTTTT. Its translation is CASSSFRGPGSGGELFF.

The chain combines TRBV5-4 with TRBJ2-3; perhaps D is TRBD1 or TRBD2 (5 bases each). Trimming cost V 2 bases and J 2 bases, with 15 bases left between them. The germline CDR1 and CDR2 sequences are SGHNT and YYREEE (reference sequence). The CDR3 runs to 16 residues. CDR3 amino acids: CASSFGAGTYTDTQYF. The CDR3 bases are TGTGCCAGCAGCTTTGGGGCAGGGACCTACACAGATACGCAGTATTTT.

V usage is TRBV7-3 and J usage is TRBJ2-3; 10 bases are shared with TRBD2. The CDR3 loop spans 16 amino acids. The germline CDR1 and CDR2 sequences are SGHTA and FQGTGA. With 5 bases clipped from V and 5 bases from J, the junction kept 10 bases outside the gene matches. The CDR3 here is CASSPRIAGGVDTQYF. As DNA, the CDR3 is TGTGCCAGCAGCCCCCGGATAGCGGGGGGCGTAGATACGCAGTATTTT.

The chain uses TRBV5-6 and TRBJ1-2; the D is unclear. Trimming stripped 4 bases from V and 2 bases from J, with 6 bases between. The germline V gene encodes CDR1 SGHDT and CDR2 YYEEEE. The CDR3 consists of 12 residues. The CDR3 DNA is TGTGCCAGCAGCCTCGAAAACTATGGCTACACCTTC. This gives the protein CASSLENYGYTF.

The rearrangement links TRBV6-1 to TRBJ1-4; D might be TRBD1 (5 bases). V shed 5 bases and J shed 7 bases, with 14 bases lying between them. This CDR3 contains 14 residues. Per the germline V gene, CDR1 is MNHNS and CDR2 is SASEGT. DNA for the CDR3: TGTGCCAGCAGTTGGGGGGTTGAGGGTGAAAAACTGTTTTTT. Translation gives CASSWGVEGEKLFF.

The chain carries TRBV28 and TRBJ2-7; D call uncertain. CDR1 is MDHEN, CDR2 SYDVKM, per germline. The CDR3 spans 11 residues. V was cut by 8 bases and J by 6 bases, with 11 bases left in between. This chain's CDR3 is CASLGALEQYF. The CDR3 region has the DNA TGTGCCAGCTTAGGAGCCCTCGAGCAGTACTTC.

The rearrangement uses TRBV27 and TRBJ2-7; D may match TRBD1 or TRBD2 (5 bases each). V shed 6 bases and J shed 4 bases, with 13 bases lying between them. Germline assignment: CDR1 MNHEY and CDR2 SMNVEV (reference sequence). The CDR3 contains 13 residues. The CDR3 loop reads CASSKRDGYEQYF. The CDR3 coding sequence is TGTGCCAGCAGCAAACGGGACGGATACGAGCAGTACTTC.

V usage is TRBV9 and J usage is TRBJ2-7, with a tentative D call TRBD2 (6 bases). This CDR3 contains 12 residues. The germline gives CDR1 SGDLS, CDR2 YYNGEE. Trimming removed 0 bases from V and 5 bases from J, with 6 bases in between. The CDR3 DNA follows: TGTGCCAGCAGCGTAGGGGGGGACGAGCAGTACTTC. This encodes CASSVGGDEQYF.

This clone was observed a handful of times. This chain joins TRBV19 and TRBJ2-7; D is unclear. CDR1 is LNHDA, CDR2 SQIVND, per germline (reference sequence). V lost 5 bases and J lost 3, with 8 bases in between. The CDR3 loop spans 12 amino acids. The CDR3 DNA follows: TGTGCCAGTAGTTCGAAAAACTACGAGCAGTACTTC. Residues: CASSSKNYEQYF.

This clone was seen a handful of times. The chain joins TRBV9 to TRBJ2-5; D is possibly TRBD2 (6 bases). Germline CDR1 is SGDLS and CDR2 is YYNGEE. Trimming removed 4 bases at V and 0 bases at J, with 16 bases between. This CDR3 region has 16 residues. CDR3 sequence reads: CASSPRLGRYQETQYF. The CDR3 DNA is TGTGCCAGCAGCCCCCGACTAGGACGGTACCAAGAGACCCAGTACTTC.

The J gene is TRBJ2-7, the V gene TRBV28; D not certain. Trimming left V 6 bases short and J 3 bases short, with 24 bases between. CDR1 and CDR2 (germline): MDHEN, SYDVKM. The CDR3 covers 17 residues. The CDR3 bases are TGTGCCAGCAGCCACCCCCCATTTCCCCTCGTGGGCTACGAGCAGTACTTC. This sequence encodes CASSHPPFPLVGYEQYF.

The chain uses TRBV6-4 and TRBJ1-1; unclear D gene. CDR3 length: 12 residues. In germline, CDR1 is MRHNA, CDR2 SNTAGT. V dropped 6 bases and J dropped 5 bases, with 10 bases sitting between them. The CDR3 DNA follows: TGTGCCAGCAGGGAGACGGGAACTGAAGCTTTCTTT. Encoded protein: CASRETGTEAFF.

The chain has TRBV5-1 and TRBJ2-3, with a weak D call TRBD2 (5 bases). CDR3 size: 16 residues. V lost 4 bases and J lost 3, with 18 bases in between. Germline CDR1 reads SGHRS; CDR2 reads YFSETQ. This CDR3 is CASSLPTSSGTDTQYF. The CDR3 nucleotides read TGCGCCAGCAGCCTGCCAACTAGTTCTGGTACAGATACGCAGTATTTT.

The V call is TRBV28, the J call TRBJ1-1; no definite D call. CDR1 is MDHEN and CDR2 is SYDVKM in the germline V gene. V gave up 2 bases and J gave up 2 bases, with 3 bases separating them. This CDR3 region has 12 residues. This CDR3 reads CASSLSNTEAFF. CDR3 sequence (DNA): TGTGCCAGCAGTTTAAGTAACACTGAAGCTTTCTTT. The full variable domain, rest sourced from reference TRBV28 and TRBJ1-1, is DVKVTQSSRYLVKRTGEKVFLECVQDMDHENMFWYRQDPGLGLRLIYFSYDVKMKEKGDIPEGYSVSREKKERFSLILESASTNQTSMYLCASSLSNTEAFFGQGTRLTVV.

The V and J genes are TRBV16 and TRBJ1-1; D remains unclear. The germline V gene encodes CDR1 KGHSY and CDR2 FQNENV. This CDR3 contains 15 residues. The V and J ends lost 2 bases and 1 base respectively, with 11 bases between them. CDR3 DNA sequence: TGTGCCAGCAGCCAAAATCTCATCGGGAACACTGAAGCTTTCTTT. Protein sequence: CASSQNLIGNTEAFF.